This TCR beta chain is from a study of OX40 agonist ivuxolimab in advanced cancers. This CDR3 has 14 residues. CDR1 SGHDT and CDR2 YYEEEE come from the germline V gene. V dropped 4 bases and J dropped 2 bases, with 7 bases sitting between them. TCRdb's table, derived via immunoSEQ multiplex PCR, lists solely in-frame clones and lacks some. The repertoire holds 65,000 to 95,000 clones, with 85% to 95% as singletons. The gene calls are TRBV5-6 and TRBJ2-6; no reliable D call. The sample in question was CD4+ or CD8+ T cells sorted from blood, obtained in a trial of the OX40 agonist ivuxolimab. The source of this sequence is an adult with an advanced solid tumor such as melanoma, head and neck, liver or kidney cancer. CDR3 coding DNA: TGTGCCAGCAGCCCTCAAACTGGGGCCAACGTCCTGACTTTC. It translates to CASSPQTGANVLTF.